A single T cell receptor (beta chain) is shown here with its context. No antigen is known for it. Trimming took 1 base from V and 5 from J; bases not matched to a gene: 3. The CDR3 has 16 amino acids. CDR1 and CDR2 (germline): LNHDA, SQIVND (reference sequence). The PCR ran on 60 Vbeta and 13 Jbeta primers. Some clones are missing from TCRdb's copy, which holds only in-frame ones; the method was immunoSEQ multiplex PCR. The sample table sets out around 100,000 clones. These data are taken from a study of cytomegalovirus exposure and HLA in healthy donors. Overall study context: Among the roughly 430 genotyped donors, 70% to 85% were placed in the Caucasian-associated ancestry cluster.

Notes on the study in general: In terms of immune exposure information, only CMV serostatus was available.

Healthy bone marrow donors made up the donor group. When sampled, the donors appeared nominally healthy, though they likely had unrecorded immune exposures. The chain links TRBV19 to TRBJ1-5; 12 nucleotides line up with TRBD1. The material sequenced was PBMCs. The origin of this receptor is a man under 40 in good health and CMV-seronegative. The CDR3 nucleotides read TGTGCCAGTAGTATAGTGGGACAGGGGGCTCATCAGCCCCAGCATTTT. Protein product: CASSIVGQGAHQPQHF.